These 24 T cell receptor beta chains originate from one sample sequenced in a study of regulatory T cells in long-lasting Graves disease. As for time point: newly diagnosed GD, antithyroid drugs for less than 3 months. PBMCs provided the RNA from which the TCR library was made. Arm-PCR with iRepertoire HTBI primers amplified the CDR3 regions for these TCR beta libraries. TCRdb re-called the multiplex PCR reads through MiXCR, storing one row per CDR3 protein. The sample lists 350,000 to 400,000 distinct CDR3 sequences, about a sixth occurring once. This specimen consisted of peripheral blood mononuclear cells (PBMCs), obtained at new diagnosis, from a patient treated with antithyroid drugs. These receptors all come from a female donor with Graves disease.

This clonotype was counted ten times or more. The chain couples TRBV20-1 to TRBJ2-7, with no clear D. The germline CDR1 and CDR2 sequences are DFQATT and SNEGSKA (reference sequence). The length of the CDR3 is 11 residues. The ends were cut back, 5 bases at V and 3 bases at J, with 8 bases in the middle. The DNA of the CDR3 is TGCAGTGCTTCTCATCTCTACGAGCAGTACTTC. This encodes CSASHLYEQYF.

This clonotype appeared many times. The CDR3, as DNA: TGTGCCAGCAGCCCAGGGACAAGCCTTTATGGCTACACCTTC. The encoded protein is CASSPGTSLYGYTF. The chain carries TRBV12-3 or TRBV12-4 and TRBJ1-2; the D gene is possibly TRBD1 (6 bases). Trimming removed 6 bases at V and 5 bases at J, with 16 bases between. CDR3 length equals 14 residues.

In this sample, this clonotype turned up many times. V is TRBV20-1 and J is TRBJ2-5, with D possibly being TRBD2 (6 bases). CDR1 and CDR2 (germline): DFQATT, SNEGSKA (reference sequence). The CDR3 runs 13 residues. The CDR3 is CTAFRDFQETQYF. The CDR3 DNA follows: TGCACCGCCTTCCGGGACTTCCAAGAGACCCAGTACTTC.

The table lists this clonotype with a few counts. This may arise from a read error, as a much more abundant clone is one base away. This chain connects TRBV5-6 to TRBJ1-5, with 7 bases matching TRBD1. V lost 6 bases and J lost 6; bases outside the gene matches: 12. This CDR3 contains 15 residues. Germline CDR1 and CDR2: SGHDT and YYEEEE. CDR3 sequence: CASTQYDRESQPQHF. The CDR3 nucleotides are TGTGCCAGCACCCAATACGACAGGGAAAGTCAGCCCCAGCATTTT.

This clonotype was recorded many times. The rearrangement joins TRBV6-1 to TRBJ1-5; possible D gene TRBD1, 5 bases. Per germline, CDR1 MNHNS and CDR2 SASEGT. This CDR3 spans 14 amino acids. V lost 7 bases and J 5 bases, leaving 15 bases between the germline ends. The CDR3 region has the DNA TGTGCCAGCAATACGGGACCTACGGATCAGCCCCAGCATTTT. This sequence encodes CASNTGPTDQPQHF.

This clonotype was seen repeatedly, ten times or more. The chain combines TRBV12-3 or TRBV12-4 with TRBJ2-1, with 11 bases identical to TRBD1. The V and J ends lost 4 bases and 8 bases, in that order; junction bases with no gene match: 13. The CDR3 has 17 amino acids. The CDR3 DNA reads as TGTGCCAGCAGTTCCCGTTGGGGGGACAGGGGGTACTATGAGCAGTTCTTC. The encoded protein is CASSSRWGDRGYYEQFF.

This clonotype was seen more than once but under ten times. The chain has TRBV6-2 or TRBV6-3 and TRBJ2-2, with D perhaps matching TRBD2 (5 bases). The CDR3 has 15 amino acids. Germline CDR1 reads MNHEY; CDR2 reads SVGEGT. Trimming shortened V by 3 bases and J by 3 bases, and 11 bases separated the two germline ends. The CDR3 DNA reads as TGTGCCAGCAGTTATCTAGCCGGATACACCGGGGAGCTGTTTTTT. This encodes CASSYLAGYTGELFF.

This clonotype was counted ten times or more. The chain uses TRBV7-6 and TRBJ1-6; D call uncertain. Between the trimmed V and J ends, which lost 6 bases and 8 bases, there was a span of 11 bases. Germline CDR1 reads SGHVS; CDR2 reads FNYEAQ. The CDR3 runs to 13 residues. Written as DNA, the CDR3 is TGTGCCAGCAGACTGGGGTCGGATTCACCCCTCCACTTT. Its protein product is CASRLGSDSPLHF.

This clonotype was recorded at least ten times. The gene calls are TRBV28 and TRBJ1-5, with 7 bases that match TRBD1. J gave up 2 bases and V 3 bases, and 4 bases lay outside the gene matches. CDR1 is MDHEN, CDR2 SYDVKM, per germline. The CDR3 runs to 15 residues. CDR3 DNA: TGTGCCAGCAGTTTGACAGGGTCTGGCAATCAGCCCCAGCATTTT. Encoded protein: CASSLTGSGNQPQHF. Complete variable domain (other parts from reference TRBV28 and TRBJ1-5): DVKVTQSSRYLVKRTGEKVFLECVQDMDHENMFWYRQDPGLGLRLIYFSYDVKMKEKGDIPEGYSVSREKKERFSLILESASTNQTSMYLCASSLTGSGNQPQHFGDGTRLSIL.

This clonotype was seen repeatedly, ten times or more. The chain is built from TRBV27 and TRBJ2-2; 7 bases fit TRBD2. The germline CDR1 and CDR2 sequences are MNHEY and SMNVEV (reference sequence). The CDR3 totals 13 residues. J lost 5 bases, V lost 10 bases, and 7 bases had no gene match. The CDR3 reads CATRGVFTGELFF. In DNA form, the CDR3 reads TGTGCCACTCGGGGGGTCTTTACCGGGGAGCTGTTTTTT.

The rearrangement joins TRBV5-1 to TRBJ2-5, with TRBD2 matching 16 bases. V shed 4 bases, J shed 0 bases, and the junction held 3 bases outside the gene matches. In germline, CDR1 is SGHRS, CDR2 YFSETQ. The CDR3 is 17 amino acids. The CDR3 sequence is CASSPGLAGGYQETQYF. CDR3 bases: TGCGCCAGCAGCCCGGGACTAGCGGGGGGGTACCAAGAGACCCAGTACTTC. Full variable domain (missing parts from reference TRBV5-1 and TRBJ2-5): KAGVTQTPRYLIKTRGQQVTLSCSPISGHRSVSWYQQTPGQGLQFLFEYFSETQRNKGNFPGRFSGRQFSNSRSEMNVSTLELGDSALYLCASSPGLAGGYQETQYFGPGTRLLVL.

The sample holds many counts of this clonotype. The V gene is TRBV12-3 or TRBV12-4, the J gene TRBJ1-4; 10 positions agree with TRBD1. Trimming cost V 5 bases and J 8 bases; bases outside gene matches: 8. The CDR3 sequence is 15 residues long. The CDR3 protein is CASSQPGQGKEKLFF. DNA for the CDR3: TGTGCCAGCAGTCAACCGGGACAGGGGAAGGAAAAACTGTTTTTT.

This clonotype was seen a handful of times. The genes are TRBV14 and TRBJ2-6; D uncertain. Germline V gives CDR1 SGHDN, CDR2 FVKESK. The CDR3 is 15 residues long. The V end lost 6 bases, the J end lost 1 base, and 10 bases lay between the germline ends. CDR3 bases: TGTGCCAGCAGGCATGGCTTGTCTGGGGCCAACGTCCTGACTTTC. Translating it yields CASRHGLSGANVLTF.

This clonotype was picked up a small number of times. The rearrangement links TRBV5-1 to TRBJ2-1; D possibly corresponds to TRBD1 (7 bases). Germline CDR1 SGHRS, CDR2 YFSETQ. V lost 2 bases and J lost 5, with 11 bases in between. The CDR3 has 14 residues. CDR3 nucleotide sequence: TGCGCCAGCAGCTTCCCCAGGGGGGACAATGAGCAGTTCTTC. Protein: CASSFPRGDNEQFF.

The rearrangement joins TRBV7-9 to TRBJ2-7, with 7 bases that match TRBD1. CDR1 is SEHNR, CDR2 FQNEAQ, per germline (reference sequence). The CDR3 sequence is 14 residues long. Unmatched junction bases numbered 10, after V lost 4 bases and J lost 7 bases. The CDR3 here is CASSSSRGSREQYF. CDR3 nucleotide sequence: TGTGCCAGCAGCTCGAGCAGGGGGTCGAGGGAGCAGTACTTC.

This clonotype has a count of ten or more. This rearrangement joins TRBV30 to TRBJ2-1; 16 bases align to TRBD2. The CDR3 runs to 16 residues. V lost 3 bases, J lost 10 bases, and 9 bases stayed unmatched. The germline CDR1 and CDR2 sequences are GTSNPN and SVGIG (reference sequence). The CDR3 loop is CAWSHRGLAGGDEQFF. DNA of the CDR3: TGTGCCTGGAGCCACCGGGGACTAGCGGGAGGGGACGAGCAGTTCTTC.

This clonotype was seen only a few times. The J gene is TRBJ2-2, the V gene TRBV7-6; 10 positions match TRBD2. V lost 5 bases to trimming and J lost 3 bases; unmatched junction nucleotides: 12. The CDR3 extends over 18 amino acids. CDR1 is SGHVS and CDR2 is FNYEAQ in the germline V gene. This chain's CDR3 is CASSPSITSGDHTGELFF. CDR3 nucleotide sequence: TGTGCCAGCAGCCCATCCATAACTAGCGGGGATCACACCGGGGAGCTGTTTTTT.

This clonotype was seen many times. The chain has TRBV20-1 and TRBJ1-3; D is undetermined. V was clipped by 0 bases and J by 0 bases, with 9 bases between them. Germline V lookup: CDR1 DFQATT, CDR2 SNEGSKA (reference sequence). CDR3 length: 15 amino acids. The CDR3 sequence: CSARDSGNSGNTIYF. The CDR3 nucleotides are TGCAGTGCTAGAGATTCCGGAAACTCTGGAAACACCATATATTTT.

This clonotype has just a few counts. This chain links TRBV20-1 with TRBJ1-4; D is undetermined. The CDR3 length is 16 residues. Germline loops: CDR1 DFQATT, CDR2 SNEGSKA (reference sequence). V lost 3 bases and J 6 bases, leaving 20 bases between the germline ends. The CDR3 protein is CSARSSLGSRYEKLFF. CDR3 coding DNA: TGCAGTGCTAGGTCATCGCTGGGTAGTAGATATGAAAAACTGTTTTTT.

The table lists this clonotype with many counts. The chain combines TRBV7-2 with TRBJ1-6; D is undetermined. The CDR3 extends over 12 amino acids. Germline CDR1 reads SGHTA; CDR2 reads FQGNSA. Trimming removed 6 bases at V and 9 bases at J, with 9 bases between. The CDR3 nucleotides read TGTGCCAGCAGGGAAGGACTTTCACCCCTCCACTTT. It encodes CASREGLSPLHF.

This clonotype was found a few times. This chain uses TRBV6-2 or TRBV6-3 with TRBJ1-1, with D possibly TRBD1 on 6 matching bases. CDR1 MNHEY and CDR2 SVGEGT come from the germline V gene. V lost 0 bases, J lost 5 bases, and 10 bases lay in between. CDR3 size: 14 residues. The CDR3 loop reads CASSYSEGGTEAFF. The CDR3 region has the DNA TGTGCCAGCAGTTACTCAGAGGGGGGGACTGAAGCTTTCTTT.

This clonotype was seen repeatedly, ten times or more. The chain uses TRBV18 and TRBJ1-2; D remains unclear. Per the germline V gene, CDR1 is KGHSH and CDR2 is LQKENI. The CDR3 length is 14 residues. Trimming stripped 0 bases from V and 7 bases from J, with 12 bases between. The DNA for the CDR3 is TGTGCCAGCTCACCACCCGACGTCTCTGGTGGCTACACCTTC. Amino acid sequence: CASSPPDVSGGYTF.

This clonotype was recorded at least ten times. J is TRBJ1-2 and V is TRBV5-1, with 7 bases lining up with TRBD1. Germline lookup yields CDR1 SGHRS and CDR2 YFSETQ. The CDR3 length is 13 residues. The junction had 11 bases not matched to a gene; V was cut back by 3 bases and J by 12 bases. The CDR3: CASSSADRDHHTF. CDR3 DNA: TGCGCCAGCAGCTCAGCCGACAGGGACCACCACACCTTC.

This clonotype was counted ten times or more. The chain employs TRBV12-5 and TRBJ2-1, with D possibly matching TRBD2 (5 bases). Germline CDR1 and CDR2: LGHNT and FRNRAP. Trimming removed 0 bases at V and 6 bases at J, with 21 bases between. CDR3 size: 18 residues. As DNA, the CDR3 is TGTGCTAGTGGTTTGGTGCTAGCACTCCCAGCACTAAGCAATGAGCAGTTCTTC. Translating it yields CASGLVLALPALSNEQFF. Full variable domain (rest looked up from reference TRBV12-5 and TRBJ2-1): DARVTQTPRHKVTEMGQEVTMRCQPILGHNTVFWYRQTMMQGLELLAYFRNRAPLDDSGMPKDRFSAEMPDATLATLKIQPSEPRDSAVYFCASGLVLALPALSNEQFFGPGTRLTVL.